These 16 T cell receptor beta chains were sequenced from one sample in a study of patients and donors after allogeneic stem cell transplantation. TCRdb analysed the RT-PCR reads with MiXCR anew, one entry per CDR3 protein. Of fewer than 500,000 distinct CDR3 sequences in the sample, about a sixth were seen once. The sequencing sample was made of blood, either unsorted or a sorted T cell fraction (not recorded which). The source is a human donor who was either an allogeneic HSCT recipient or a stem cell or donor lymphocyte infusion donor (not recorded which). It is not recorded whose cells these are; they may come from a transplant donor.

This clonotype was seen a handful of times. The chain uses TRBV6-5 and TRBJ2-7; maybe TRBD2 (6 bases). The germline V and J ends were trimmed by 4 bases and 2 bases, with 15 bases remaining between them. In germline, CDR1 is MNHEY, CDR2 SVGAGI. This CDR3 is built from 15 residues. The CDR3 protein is CASSSPQAGTYEQYF. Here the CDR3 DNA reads TGTGCCAGCAGTTCCCCTCAGGCGGGGACCTACGAGCAGTACTTC.

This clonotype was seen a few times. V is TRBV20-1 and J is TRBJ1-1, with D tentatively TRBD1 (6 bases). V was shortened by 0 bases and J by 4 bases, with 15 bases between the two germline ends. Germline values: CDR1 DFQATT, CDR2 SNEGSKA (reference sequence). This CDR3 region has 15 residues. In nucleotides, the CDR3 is TGCAGTGCTAGAGACAGAGGGGGGATCCCCACTGAAGCTTTCTTT. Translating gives CSARDRGGIPTEAFF.

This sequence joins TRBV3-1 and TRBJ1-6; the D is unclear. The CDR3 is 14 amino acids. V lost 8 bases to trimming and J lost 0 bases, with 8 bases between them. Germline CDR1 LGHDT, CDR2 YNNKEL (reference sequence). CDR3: CASPEGSYNSPLHF. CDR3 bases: TGTGCCAGCCCAGAGGGCTCCTATAATTCACCCCTCCACTTT.

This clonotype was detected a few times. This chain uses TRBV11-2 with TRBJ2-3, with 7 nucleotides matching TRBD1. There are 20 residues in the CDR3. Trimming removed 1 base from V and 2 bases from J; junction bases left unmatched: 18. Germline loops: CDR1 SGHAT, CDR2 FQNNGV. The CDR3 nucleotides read TGTGCCAGCAGCTTAGTTGGGATTATGCGTCGGACAGGAGACACAGATACGCAGTATTTT. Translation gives CASSLVGIMRRTGDTDTQYF.

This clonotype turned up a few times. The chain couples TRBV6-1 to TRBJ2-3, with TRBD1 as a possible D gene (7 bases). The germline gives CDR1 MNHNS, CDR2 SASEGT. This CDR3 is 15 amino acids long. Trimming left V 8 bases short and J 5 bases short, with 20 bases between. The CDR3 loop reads CASGIGTAGGDTQYF. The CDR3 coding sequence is TGTGCCAGCGGGATTGGGACAGCGGGTGGAGATACGCAGTATTTT.

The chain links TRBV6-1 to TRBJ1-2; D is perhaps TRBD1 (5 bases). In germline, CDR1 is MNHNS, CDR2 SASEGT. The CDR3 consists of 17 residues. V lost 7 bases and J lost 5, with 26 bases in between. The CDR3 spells CASTYLGVSSSMYGYTF. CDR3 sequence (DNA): TGTGCCAGCACCTACTTGGGGGTTAGTAGTAGTATGTATGGCTACACCTTC.

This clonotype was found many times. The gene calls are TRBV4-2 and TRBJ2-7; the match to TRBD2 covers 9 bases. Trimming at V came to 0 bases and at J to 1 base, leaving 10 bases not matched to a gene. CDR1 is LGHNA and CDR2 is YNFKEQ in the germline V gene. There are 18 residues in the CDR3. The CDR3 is CASSQDQRVAGVSYEQYF. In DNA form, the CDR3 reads TGTGCCAGCAGCCAAGATCAGAGGGTAGCGGGAGTTTCCTACGAGCAGTACTTC.

CDR3 coding DNA: TGCAGCGTGGGACAGAATCAGCCCCAGCATTTT. Translated: CSVGQNQPQHF. This chain links TRBV29-1 with TRBJ1-5; 7 bases agree with TRBD1. V gave up 6 bases and J gave up 4 bases; unmatched junction bases: 0. The CDR3 runs 11 residues. Germline values: CDR1 SQVTM, CDR2 ANQGSEA.

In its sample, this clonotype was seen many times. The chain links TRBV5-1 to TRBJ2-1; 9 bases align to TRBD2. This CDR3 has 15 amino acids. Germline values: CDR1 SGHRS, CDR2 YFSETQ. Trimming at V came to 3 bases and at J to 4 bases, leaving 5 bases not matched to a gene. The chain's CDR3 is CASSSIAGAYNEQFF. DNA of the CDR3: TGCGCCAGCAGCTCGATAGCGGGAGCGTACAATGAGCAGTTCTTC.

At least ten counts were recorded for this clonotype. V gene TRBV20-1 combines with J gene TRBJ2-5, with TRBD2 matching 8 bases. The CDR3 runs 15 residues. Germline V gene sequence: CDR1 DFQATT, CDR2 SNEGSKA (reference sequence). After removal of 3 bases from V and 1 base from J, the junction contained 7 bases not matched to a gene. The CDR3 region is CSASVDSGTQETQYF. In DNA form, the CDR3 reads TGCAGTGCTAGTGTCGATAGCGGGACCCAAGAGACCCAGTACTTC.

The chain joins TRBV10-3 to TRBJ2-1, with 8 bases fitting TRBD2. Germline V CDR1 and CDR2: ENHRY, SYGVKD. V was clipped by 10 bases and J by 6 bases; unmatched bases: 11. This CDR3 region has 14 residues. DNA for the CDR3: TGTGCCACCGCCGGGACTAGACTGGGCAATGAGCAGTTCTTC. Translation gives CATAGTRLGNEQFF.

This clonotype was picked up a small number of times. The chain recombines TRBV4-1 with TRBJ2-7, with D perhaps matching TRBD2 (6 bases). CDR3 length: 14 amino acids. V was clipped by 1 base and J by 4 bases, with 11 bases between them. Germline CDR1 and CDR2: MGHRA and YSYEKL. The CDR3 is CASSQGDSGYEQYF. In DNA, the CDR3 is TGCGCCAGCAGCCAAGGGGACTCAGGGTACGAGCAGTACTTC.

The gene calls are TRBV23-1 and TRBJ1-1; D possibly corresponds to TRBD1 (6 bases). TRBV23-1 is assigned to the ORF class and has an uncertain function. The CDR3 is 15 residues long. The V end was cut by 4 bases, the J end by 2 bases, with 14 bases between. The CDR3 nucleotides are TGCGCCAGCAGTCCCACGTGGGGGGGCAACACTGAAGCTTTCTTT. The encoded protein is CASSPTWGGNTEAFF.

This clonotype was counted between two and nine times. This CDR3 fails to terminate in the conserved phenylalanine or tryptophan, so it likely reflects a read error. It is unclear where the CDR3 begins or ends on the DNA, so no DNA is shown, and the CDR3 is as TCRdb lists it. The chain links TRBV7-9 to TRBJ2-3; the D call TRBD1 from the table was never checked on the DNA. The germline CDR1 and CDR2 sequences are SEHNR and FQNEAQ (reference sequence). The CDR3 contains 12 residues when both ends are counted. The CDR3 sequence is CASSLGPGKTGY.

The CDR3 is CASSRGQGGGNEQFF. CDR3 sequence (DNA): TGTGCCAGCAGTCGAGGGCAGGGGGGTGGCAATGAGCAGTTCTTC. The chain carries TRBV7-8 and TRBJ2-1; D possibly corresponds to TRBD1 (7 bases). The CDR3 loop spans 15 amino acids. Germline CDR1 is SGHVS and CDR2 is FQNEAQ. The V end was cut by 6 bases, the J end by 6 bases, with 18 bases between.

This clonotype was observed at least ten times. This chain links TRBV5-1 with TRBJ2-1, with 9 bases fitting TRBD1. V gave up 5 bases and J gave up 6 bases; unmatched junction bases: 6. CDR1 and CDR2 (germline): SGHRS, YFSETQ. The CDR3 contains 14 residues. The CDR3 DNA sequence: TGCGCCAGCAGAGGACAGGGGTATAGCAATGAGCAGTTCTTC. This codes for CASRGQGYSNEQFF. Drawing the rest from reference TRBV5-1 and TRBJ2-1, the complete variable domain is KAGVTQTPRYLIKTRGQQVTLSCSPISGHRSVSWYQQTPGQGLQFLFEYFSETQRNKGNFPGRFSGRQFSNSRSEMNVSTLELGDSALYLCASRGQGYSNEQFFGPGTRLTVL.